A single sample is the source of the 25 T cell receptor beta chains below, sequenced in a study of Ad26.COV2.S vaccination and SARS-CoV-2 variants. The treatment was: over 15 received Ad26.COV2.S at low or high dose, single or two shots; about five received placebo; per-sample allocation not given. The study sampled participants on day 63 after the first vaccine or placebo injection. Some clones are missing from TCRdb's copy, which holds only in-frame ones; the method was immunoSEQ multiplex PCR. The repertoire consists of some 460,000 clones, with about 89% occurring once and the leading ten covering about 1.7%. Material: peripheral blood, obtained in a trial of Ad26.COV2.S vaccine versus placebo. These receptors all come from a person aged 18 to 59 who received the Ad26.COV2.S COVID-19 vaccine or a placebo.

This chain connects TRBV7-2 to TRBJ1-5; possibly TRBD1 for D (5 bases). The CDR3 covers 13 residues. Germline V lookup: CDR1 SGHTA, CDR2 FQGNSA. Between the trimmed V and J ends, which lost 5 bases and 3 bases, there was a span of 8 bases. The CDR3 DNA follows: TGTGCCAGCAGCGGGGGAAACAATCAGCCCCAGCATTTT. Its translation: CASSGGNNQPQHF.

The CDR3 sequence is CASSSGGGGYEQYF. The CDR3, as DNA: TGTGCCAGCAGCTCTGGTGGGGGGGGCTACGAGCAGTACTTC. V gene TRBV4-2 combines with J gene TRBJ2-7; 7 bases align to TRBD2. Germline CDR1 reads LGHNA; CDR2 reads YNFKEQ. This CDR3 has 14 amino acids. Trimming took 5 bases from V and 3 from J; bases not matched to a gene: 7.

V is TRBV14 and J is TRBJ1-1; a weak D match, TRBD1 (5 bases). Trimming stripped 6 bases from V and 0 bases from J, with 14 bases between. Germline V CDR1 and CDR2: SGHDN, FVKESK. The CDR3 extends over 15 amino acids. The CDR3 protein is CASRQRPGMNTEAFF. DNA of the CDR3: TGTGCCAGCAGACAAAGGCCAGGGATGAACACTGAAGCTTTCTTT.

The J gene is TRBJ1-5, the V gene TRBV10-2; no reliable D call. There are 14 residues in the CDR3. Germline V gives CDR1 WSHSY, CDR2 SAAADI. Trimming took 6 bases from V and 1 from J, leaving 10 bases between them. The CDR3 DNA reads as TGCGCCAGCAGGACGGACTTAAGCAATCAGCCCCAGCATTTT. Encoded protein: CASRTDLSNQPQHF.

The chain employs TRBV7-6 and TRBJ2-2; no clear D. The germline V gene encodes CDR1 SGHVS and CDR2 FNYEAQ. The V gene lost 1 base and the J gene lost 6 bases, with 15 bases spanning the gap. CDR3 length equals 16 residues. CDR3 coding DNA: TGTGCCAGCAGCTTAGTAACGGGCGCCGTGTCCGGGGAGCTGTTTTTT. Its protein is CASSLVTGAVSGELFF.

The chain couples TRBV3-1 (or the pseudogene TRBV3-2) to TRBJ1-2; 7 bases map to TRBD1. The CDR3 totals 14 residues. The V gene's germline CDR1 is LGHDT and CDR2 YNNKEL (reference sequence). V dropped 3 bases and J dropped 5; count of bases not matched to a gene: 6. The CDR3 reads CASSHRQGRYGYTF. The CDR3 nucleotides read TGTGCCAGCAGCCATAGACAGGGAAGATATGGCTACACCTTC.

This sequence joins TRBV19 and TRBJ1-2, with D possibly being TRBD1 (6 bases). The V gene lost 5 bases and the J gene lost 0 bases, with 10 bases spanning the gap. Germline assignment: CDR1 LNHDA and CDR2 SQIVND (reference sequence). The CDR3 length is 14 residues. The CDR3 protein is CASSRDTPNYGYTF. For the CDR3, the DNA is TGTGCCAGTAGTCGGGACACTCCTAACTATGGCTACACCTTC.

CDR3 amino acids: CASRPGTDVLGYTF. In DNA, the CDR3 is TGTGCCAGCAGACCAGGGACCGACGTCCTTGGCTACACCTTC. The chain recombines TRBV5-5 with TRBJ1-2, with D possibly TRBD1 on 5 matching bases. V was shortened by 5 bases and J by 7 bases, with 18 bases between the two germline ends. This CDR3 contains 14 residues. Germline V CDR1 and CDR2: SGHKS, YYEKEE (reference sequence).

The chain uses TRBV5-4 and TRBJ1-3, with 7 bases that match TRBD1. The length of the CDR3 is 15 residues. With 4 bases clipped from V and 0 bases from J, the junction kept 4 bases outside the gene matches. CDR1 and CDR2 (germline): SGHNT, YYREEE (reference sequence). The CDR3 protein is CASSTGTASGNTIYF. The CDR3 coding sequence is TGTGCCAGCAGCACTGGGACAGCCTCTGGAAACACCATATATTTT.

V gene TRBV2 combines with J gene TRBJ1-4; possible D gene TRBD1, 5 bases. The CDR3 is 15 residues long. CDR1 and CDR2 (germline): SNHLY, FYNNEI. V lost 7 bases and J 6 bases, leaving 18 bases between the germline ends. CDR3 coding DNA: TGTGCCAGCACCACGCCCGGCGTGGGGGATGAAAAACTGTTTTTT. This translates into CASTTPGVGDEKLFF.

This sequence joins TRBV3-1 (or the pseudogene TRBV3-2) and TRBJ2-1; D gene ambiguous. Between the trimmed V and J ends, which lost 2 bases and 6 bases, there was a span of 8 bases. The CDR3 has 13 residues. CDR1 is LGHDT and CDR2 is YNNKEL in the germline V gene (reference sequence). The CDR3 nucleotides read TGTGCCAGCAGCCAATTGTTTGGCAATGAGCAGTTCTTC. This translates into CASSQLFGNEQFF.

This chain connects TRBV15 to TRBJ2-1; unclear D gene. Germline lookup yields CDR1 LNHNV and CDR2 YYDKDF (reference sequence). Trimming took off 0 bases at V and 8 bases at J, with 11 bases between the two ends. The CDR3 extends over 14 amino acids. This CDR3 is CATSRDLQLHEQFF. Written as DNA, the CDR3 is TGTGCCACCAGCAGAGATCTCCAGCTCCATGAGCAGTTCTTC.

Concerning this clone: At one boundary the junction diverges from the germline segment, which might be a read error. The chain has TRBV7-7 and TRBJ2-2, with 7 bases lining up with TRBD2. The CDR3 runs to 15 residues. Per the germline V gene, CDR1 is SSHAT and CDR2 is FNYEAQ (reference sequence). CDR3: CASSLAGGSGGELFF. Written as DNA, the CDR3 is TGTGCTAGCAGCTTAGCGGGCGGGAGCGGCGGGGAGCTGTTTTTT.

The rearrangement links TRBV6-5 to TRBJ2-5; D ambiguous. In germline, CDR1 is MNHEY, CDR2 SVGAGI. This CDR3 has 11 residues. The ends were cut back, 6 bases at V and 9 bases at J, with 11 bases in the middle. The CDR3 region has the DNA TGTGCCAGCAGCACCTCGTGGGCCCAGTACTTC. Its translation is CASSTSWAQYF.

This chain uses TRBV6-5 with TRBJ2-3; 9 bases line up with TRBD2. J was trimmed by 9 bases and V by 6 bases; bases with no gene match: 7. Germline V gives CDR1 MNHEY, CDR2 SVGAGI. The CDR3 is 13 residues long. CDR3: CASRVAGDPTQYF. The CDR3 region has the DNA TGTGCCAGCAGAGTAGCGGGAGACCCCACGCAGTATTTT.

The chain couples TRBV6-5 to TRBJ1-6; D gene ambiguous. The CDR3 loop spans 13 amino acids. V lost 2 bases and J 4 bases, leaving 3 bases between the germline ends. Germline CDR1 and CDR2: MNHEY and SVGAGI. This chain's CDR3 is CASSYMYNSPLHF. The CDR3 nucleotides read TGTGCCAGCAGTTACATGTATAATTCACCCCTCCACTTT.

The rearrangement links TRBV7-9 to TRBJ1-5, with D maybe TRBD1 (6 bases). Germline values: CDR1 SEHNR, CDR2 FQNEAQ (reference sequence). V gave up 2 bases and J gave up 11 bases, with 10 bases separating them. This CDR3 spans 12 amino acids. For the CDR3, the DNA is TGTGCCAGCAGCTTACTAGGGGGAGCCCAGCATTTT. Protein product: CASSLLGGAQHF.

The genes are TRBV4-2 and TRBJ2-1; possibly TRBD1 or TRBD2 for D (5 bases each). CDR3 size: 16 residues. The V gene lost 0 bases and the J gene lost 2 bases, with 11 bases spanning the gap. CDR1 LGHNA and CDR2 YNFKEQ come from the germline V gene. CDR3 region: CASSQDWDVTYNEQFF. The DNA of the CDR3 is TGTGCCAGCAGCCAAGATTGGGACGTAACCTACAATGAGCAGTTCTTC.

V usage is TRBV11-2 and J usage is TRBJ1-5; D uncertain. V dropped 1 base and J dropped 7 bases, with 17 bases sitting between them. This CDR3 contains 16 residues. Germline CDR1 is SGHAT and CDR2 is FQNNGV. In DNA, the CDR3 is TGTGCCAGCAGCTTAGTTCGGGGAATCAAAGGACAGCCCCAGCATTTT. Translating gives CASSLVRGIKGQPQHF.

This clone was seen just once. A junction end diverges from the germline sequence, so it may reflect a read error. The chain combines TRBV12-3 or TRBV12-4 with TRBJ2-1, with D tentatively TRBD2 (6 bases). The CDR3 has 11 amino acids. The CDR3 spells CASSLAYEQFF. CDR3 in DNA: TGTGCCAGCAGTCTAGCGTACGAGCAGTTCTTC.

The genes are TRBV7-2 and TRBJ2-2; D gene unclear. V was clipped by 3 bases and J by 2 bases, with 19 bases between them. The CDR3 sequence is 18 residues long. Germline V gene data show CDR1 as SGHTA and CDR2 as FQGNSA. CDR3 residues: CASSFMVVWARNTGELFF. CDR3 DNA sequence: TGTGCCAGCAGCTTCATGGTGGTCTGGGCAAGAAACACCGGGGAGCTGTTTTTT.

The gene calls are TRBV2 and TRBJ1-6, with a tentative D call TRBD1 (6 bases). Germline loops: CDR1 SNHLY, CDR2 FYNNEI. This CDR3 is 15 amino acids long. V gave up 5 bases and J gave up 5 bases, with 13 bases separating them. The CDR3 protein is CASSTPGQNNSPLHF. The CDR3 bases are TGTGCCAGCAGTACCCCGGGACAAAATAATTCACCCCTCCACTTT.

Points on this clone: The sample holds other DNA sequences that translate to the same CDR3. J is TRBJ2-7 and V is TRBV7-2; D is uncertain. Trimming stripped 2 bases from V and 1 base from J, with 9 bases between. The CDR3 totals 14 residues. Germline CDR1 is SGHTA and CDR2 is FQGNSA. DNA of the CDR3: TGTGCCAGCAGCTTATCGTCCGTTTCCTACGAGCAGTACTTC. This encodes CASSLSSVSYEQYF.

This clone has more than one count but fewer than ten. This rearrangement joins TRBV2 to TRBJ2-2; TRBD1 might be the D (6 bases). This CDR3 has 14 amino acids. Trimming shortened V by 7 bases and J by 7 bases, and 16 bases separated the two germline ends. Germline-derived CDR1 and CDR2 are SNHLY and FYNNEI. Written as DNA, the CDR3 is TGTGCCAGCACCGGACAGTTATTAGGCGGGGAGCTGTTTTTT. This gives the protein CASTGQLLGGELFF.

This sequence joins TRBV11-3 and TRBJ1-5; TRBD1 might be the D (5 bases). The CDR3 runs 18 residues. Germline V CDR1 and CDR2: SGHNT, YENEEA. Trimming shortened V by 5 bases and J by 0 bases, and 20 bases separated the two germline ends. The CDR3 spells CASSPRTPNQYSNQPQHF. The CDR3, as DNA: TGTGCCAGCAGCCCTCGGACACCCAACCAATATAGCAATCAGCCCCAGCATTTT.